Listed here are 16 T cell receptor beta chains from one sample, sequenced in a study of shared clonotypes between healthy human individuals. Sequenced by immunoSEQ multiplex PCR; TCRdb stores in-frame clones only, minus some. Here the sample spans over a million clones, around 95% being singletons. Sequencing input: naive CD4+ T cells sorted from blood. The subset: CD45RA+ positively selected. These receptors came from a man aged 25 to 40 in good health.

V is TRBV11-2 and J is TRBJ2-7; possible D gene TRBD1, 6 bases. Trimming stripped 4 bases from V and 3 bases from J, with 13 bases between. Germline V gives CDR1 SGHAT, CDR2 FQNNGV. The CDR3 is 14 residues long. CDR3 sequence: CASSSENRDYEQYF. The CDR3 nucleotides read TGTGCCAGCAGCTCCGAAAACAGGGACTACGAGCAGTACTTC.

This clone was seen only once. This CDR3 reads CASSTGTNTGELFF. CDR3 bases: TGTGCCAGCAGCACCGGGACAAACACCGGGGAGCTGTTTTTT. The chain uses TRBV6-5 and TRBJ2-2; maybe TRBD1 (6 bases). The V gene lost 6 bases and the J gene lost 2 bases, with 10 bases spanning the gap. Germline V gene data show CDR1 as MNHEY and CDR2 as SVGAGI. The CDR3 runs 14 residues.

This clone has a handful of counts. The chain recombines TRBV7-6 with TRBJ2-7; possible D gene TRBD1, 6 bases. The CDR3 is made up of 15 amino acids. The V end lost 0 bases, the J end lost 2 bases, and 11 bases lay between the germline ends. Germline V gene lookup returns CDR1 SGHVS and CDR2 FNYEAQ. This chain's CDR3 is CASSLAADSAYEQYF. In nucleotides, the CDR3 is TGTGCCAGCAGCTTAGCAGCGGACAGTGCCTACGAGCAGTACTTC.

In regard to this clone: One end of the junction fails to match germline, which may point to a read error. This rearrangement joins TRBV11-2 to TRBJ2-4; 7 bases are a match to TRBD1. Germline lookup yields CDR1 SGHAT and CDR2 FQNNGV. The CDR3 extends over 14 amino acids. CDR3 sequence: CASSLTGRDSPYYF. The CDR3 DNA follows: TGTGCCAGCAGCTTAACAGGAAGGGACAGCCCTTATTATTTC.

V usage is TRBV7-2 and J usage is TRBJ2-4; weak D call: TRBD2 (5 bases). The CDR3 totals 14 residues. The germline V gene encodes CDR1 SGHTA and CDR2 FQGNSA. Trimming pared 3 bases from V and 6 bases from J, leaving 12 bases between. CDR3 sequence (DNA): TGTGCCAGCAGCTTCGGAGGACCCGGAAACATTCAGTACTTC. Protein sequence: CASSFGGPGNIQYF.

Comment on this clone: The sample contains more than one DNA sequence encoding this CDR3. The rearrangement links TRBV9 to TRBJ2-5, with a possible D match to TRBD2 (5 bases). Germline lookup yields CDR1 SGDLS and CDR2 YYNGEE. The ends were cut back, 2 bases at V and 3 bases at J, with 5 bases in the middle. The CDR3 has 12 amino acids. The DNA of the CDR3 is TGTGCCAGCAGCGTCGGGGAAGAGACCCAGTACTTC. Amino acids: CASSVGEETQYF. Full variable domain (outside the CDR3, taken from reference TRBV9 and TRBJ2-5): DSGVTQTPKHLITATGQRVTLRCSPRSGDLSVYWYQQSLDQGLQFLIQYYNGEERAKGNILERFSAQQFPDLHSELNLSSLELGDSALYFCASSVGEETQYFGPGTRLLVL.

The chain couples TRBV5-1 to TRBJ1-2; tentative D call: TRBD1 (5 bases). Germline CDR1 SGHRS, CDR2 YFSETQ. The CDR3 contains 17 residues. The germline V and J ends were trimmed by 0 bases and 0 bases, with 15 bases remaining between them. The CDR3 DNA is TGCGCCAGCAGCTTGGCCCTACAGGCCGCTCCTAACTATGGCTACACCTTC. Translating it yields CASSLALQAAPNYGYTF.

J is TRBJ2-2 and V is TRBV10-3, with 7 nucleotides matching TRBD1. This CDR3 contains 19 residues. V lost 4 bases to trimming and J lost 1 base; unmatched junction nucleotides: 15. The germline V gene encodes CDR1 ENHRY and CDR2 SYGVKD. CDR3 coding DNA: TGTGCCATCAGTGGAACAGCCGGGACAGCCTCCTGGAACACCGGGGAGCTGTTTTTT. Translating it yields CAISGTAGTASWNTGELFF.

The rearrangement joins TRBV5-5 to TRBJ2-1; D not certain. CDR1 is SGHKS and CDR2 is YYEKEE in the germline V gene (reference sequence). V was cut by 4 bases and J by 7 bases, with 12 bases left in between. The CDR3 runs to 13 residues. The CDR3 here is CASSLYSDNEQFF. In nucleotides, the CDR3 is TGTGCCAGCAGCCTTTACAGTGATAATGAGCAGTTCTTC.

The chain uses TRBV6-6 and TRBJ1-4; D gene unclear. Trimming left V 7 bases short and J 5 bases short, with 20 bases between. This CDR3 has 16 residues. The germline gives CDR1 MNHNY, CDR2 SVGAGI (reference sequence). CDR3 sequence reads: CASTPILGRSNEKLFF. CDR3 DNA: TGTGCCAGCACCCCAATTTTAGGTCGGTCCAATGAAAAACTGTTTTTT.

As to this clone: Other nucleotide sequences from this sample produce the same CDR3. This chain connects TRBV7-9 to TRBJ1-5; D might be TRBD1 (5 bases). Germline V gene data show CDR1 as SEHNR and CDR2 as FQNEAQ (reference sequence). CDR3 length: 13 amino acids. Trimming shortened V by 6 bases and J by 1 base, and 7 bases separated the two germline ends. The CDR3 bases are TGTGCCAGCAGGGGGGACAGCAATCAGCCCCAGCATTTT. It specifies CASRGDSNQPQHF.

The chain is built from TRBV5-4 and TRBJ2-1; 7 positions agree with TRBD2. V trimming: 4 bases; J trimming: 0 bases; junction bases outside the gene matches: 4. The CDR3 is 15 residues long. Looked up from germline, CDR1 is SGHNT and CDR2 is YYREEE (reference sequence). This CDR3 is CASSMREISYNEQFF. The CDR3 nucleotides read TGTGCCAGCAGCATGCGGGAGATCTCCTACAATGAGCAGTTCTTC.

V usage is TRBV9 and J usage is TRBJ2-7; no definite D call. The CDR3 extends over 14 amino acids. Germline loops: CDR1 SGDLS, CDR2 YYNGEE. V dropped 4 bases and J dropped 4 bases, with 15 bases sitting between them. CDR3 protein: CASSSGPTGYEQYF. As DNA, the CDR3 is TGTGCCAGCAGCTCCGGACCGACGGGTTACGAGCAGTACTTC.

The chain carries TRBV15 and TRBJ2-5; D may be TRBD1 (7 bases). V was clipped by 4 bases and J by 4 bases, with 16 bases between them. Germline V CDR1 and CDR2: LNHNV, YYDKDF (reference sequence). This CDR3 spans 15 amino acids. The CDR3 sequence: CATSNDREVVETQYF. CDR3 nucleotides: TGTGCCACCAGCAACGACAGGGAGGTAGTAGAGACCCAGTACTTC.

The genes are TRBV11-2 and TRBJ1-1; possible D gene TRBD1, 5 bases. Per the germline V gene, CDR1 is SGHAT and CDR2 is FQNNGV. V lost 5 bases, J lost 11 bases, and 27 bases lay in between. The CDR3 has 16 amino acids. The CDR3 region is CASSPVYEDRDAGAFF. In DNA, the CDR3 is TGTGCCAGCAGCCCGGTATACGAGGACCGGGACGCGGGGGCTTTCTTT. Full variable domain (remainder filled in from reference TRBV11-2 and TRBJ1-1): EAGVAQSPRYKIIEKRQSVAFWCNPISGHATLYWYQQILGQGPKLLIQFQNNGVVDDSQLPKDRFSAERLKGVDSTLKIQPAKLEDSAVYLCASSPVYEDRDAGAFFGQGTRLTVV.

The chain combines TRBV6-5 with TRBJ2-7; possibly TRBD1 for D (6 bases). The germline V and J ends were trimmed by 2 bases and 6 bases, with 11 bases remaining between them. The germline CDR1 and CDR2 sequences are MNHEY and SVGAGI. CDR3 length: 13 residues. The CDR3 protein is CASSYRGGGEQYF. CDR3 sequence (DNA): TGTGCCAGCAGTTACCGTGGGGGCGGCGAGCAGTACTTC.